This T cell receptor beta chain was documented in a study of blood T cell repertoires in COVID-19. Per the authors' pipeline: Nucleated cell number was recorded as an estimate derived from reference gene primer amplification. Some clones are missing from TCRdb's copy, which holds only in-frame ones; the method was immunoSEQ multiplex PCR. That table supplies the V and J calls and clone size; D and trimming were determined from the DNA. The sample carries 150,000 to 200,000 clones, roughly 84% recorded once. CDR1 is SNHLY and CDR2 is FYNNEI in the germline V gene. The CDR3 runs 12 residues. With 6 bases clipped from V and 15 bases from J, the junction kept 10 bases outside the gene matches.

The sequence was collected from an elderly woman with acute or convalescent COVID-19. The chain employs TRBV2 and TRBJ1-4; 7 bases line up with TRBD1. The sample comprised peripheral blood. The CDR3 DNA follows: TGTGCCAGCAGCGTTGCGGGCAGGGGGATGTTTTTT. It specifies CASSVAGRGMFF.